The 8 T cell receptor beta chains below come from one sample, sequenced in a study of blood T cell repertoires in COVID-19. Assay used: immunoSEQ multiplex PCR; TCRdb lists only in-frame clones, some missing. In the table there are a few hundred thousand clones, more than 75% of which are singletons. Material: peripheral blood. The source of these receptors is a man aged 35 to 55 who had recovered from COVID-19.

V is TRBV21-1 and J is TRBJ1-1. TRBV21-1 is noted as a pseudogene. CDR3 length: 13 residues. The DNA of the CDR3 is TGTGCCAGCAGCACCCCCCGGCGGGGGGGAGCTTTCTTT. This gives the protein CASSTPRRGGAFF.

The rearrangement joins TRBV5-1 to TRBJ2-7; 12 bases are a match to TRBD2. The CDR3 spans 15 residues. Looked up from germline, CDR1 is SGHRS and CDR2 is YFSETQ. Trimming at V came to 4 bases and at J to 4 bases, leaving 6 bases not matched to a gene. The CDR3, as DNA: TGCGCCAGCAGCCCGTCTAGCGGGGGGGGTTACGAGCAGTACTTC. Its protein product is CASSPSSGGGYEQYF. Filled out from reference TRBV5-1 and TRBJ2-7, the complete variable domain reads KAGVTQTPRYLIKTRGQQVTLSCSPISGHRSVSWYQQTPGQGLQFLFEYFSETQRNKGNFPGRFSGRQFSNSRSEMNVSTLELGDSALYLCASSPSSGGGYEQYFGPGTRLTVT.

The V gene is TRBV18, the J gene TRBJ1-2; 7 bases map to TRBD1. With V trimmed by 4 bases and J by 5 bases, 7 bases remained unmatched. From germline, CDR1 is KGHSH and CDR2 LQKENI. The CDR3 runs to 14 residues. The CDR3 sequence is CASSRRQGDYGYTF. The CDR3 coding sequence is TGTGCCAGCTCACGGAGACAGGGTGATTATGGCTACACCTTC.

The chain carries TRBV27 and TRBJ1-5; 9 bases align to TRBD1. Germline-derived CDR1 and CDR2 are MNHEY and SMNVEV (reference sequence). After removal of 6 bases from V and 7 bases from J, the junction contained 7 bases not matched to a gene. The CDR3 runs to 14 residues. The CDR3 coding sequence is TGTGCCAGCAGCCGATTACAGGGGGCCCAGCCCCAGCATTTT. This sequence encodes CASSRLQGAQPQHF.

V gene TRBV3-1 (or the pseudogene TRBV3-2) combines with J gene TRBJ2-3; TRBD2 agrees at 9 bases. The CDR3 runs 15 residues. J lost 4 bases, V lost 0 bases, and 2 bases had no gene match. Per germline, CDR1 LGHDT and CDR2 YNNKEL (reference sequence). For the CDR3, the DNA is TGTGCCAGCAGCCAAGAGGGACTAGCAGCAGATACGCAGTATTTT. Protein sequence: CASSQEGLAADTQYF.

The rearrangement uses TRBV6-1 and TRBJ2-7, with 9 bases identical to TRBD1. V trimming: 4 bases; J trimming: 2 bases; junction bases outside the gene matches: 15. CDR1 is MNHNS, CDR2 SASEGT, per germline. This CDR3 has 18 residues. CDR3 in amino acids: CASSASGWGQGVPYEQYF. CDR3 nucleotide sequence: TGTGCCAGCAGTGCCTCGGGTTGGGGACAGGGCGTCCCCTACGAGCAGTACTTC.

V is TRBV15 and J is TRBJ2-4; TRBD1 agrees at 10 bases. The junction had 8 bases not matched to a gene; V was cut back by 5 bases and J by 7 bases. The V gene's germline CDR1 is LNHNV and CDR2 YYDKDF (reference sequence). The CDR3 loop spans 15 amino acids. The CDR3 region is CATSRSTGGVNIQYF. The DNA of the CDR3 is TGTGCCACCAGCCGTTCGACAGGGGGCGTTAACATTCAGTACTTC.

This clone was observed once. This chain connects TRBV7-2 to TRBJ2-6; D ambiguous. V shed 11 bases and J shed 0 bases, with 5 bases lying between them. This CDR3 spans 12 amino acids. The germline V gene has CDR1 SGHTA and CDR2 FQGNSA. CDR3 DNA: TGTGCCGGCGGCTCTGGGGCCAACGTCCTGACTTTC. This encodes CAGGSGANVLTF.